This T cell receptor beta chain is drawn from a study of PD-1 blockade in classical Hodgkin lymphoma. Findings and limits, study-wide: Relative to healthy donors, newly diagnosed patients reportedly had lower baseline TCR diversity, which was reported as lower still in relapsed/refractory patients. The repertoire differences lack a defined cause, possibly disease activity or prior therapy.

The CDR3 covers 15 residues. CDR1 and CDR2 (germline): SGHAT, FQNNGV. Repertoires were generated with immunoSEQ multiplex PCR, while TCRdb's copy carries only in-frame clones and drops some. The top ten hold 0.2% to 0.25% of the sample, which has fewer than 40,000 clones, around 89% seen once. Worth noting for this clone: The antigen is not known.

The sample's time point: newly diagnosed, previously untreated cHL patient sample. CD4+ T cells were purified from thawed PBMCs by negative selection. PBMCs from patients with newly diagnosed, untreated classical Hodgkin lymphoma served as a comparison group for the relapsed/refractory trial patients. The gene calls are TRBV11-2 and TRBJ2-3; TRBD2 is a possible D gene (5 bases). Sequenced: CD4+ T cells from blood. This receptor was taken from a human donor with classical Hodgkin lymphoma. CDR3 nucleotide sequence: TGTGGAATACTAGGGAGCGGAGAATTCACAGATACGCAGTATTTT. This codes for CGILGSGEFTDTQYF.